Listed below are T cell receptor beta chains from one sample, sequenced in a study of T-cell reconstitution after alpha-beta-depleted transplantation in children. One entry per CDR3 protein results from TCRdb running MiXCR on the PCR reads. The sample carries around 960,000 distinct CDR3 sequences, roughly 29% recorded once. The sequences come from PBMCs, mostly from graft donor cells, collected 360 days after TCRalphabeta/CD19-depleted stem cell transplant. The receptors here all came from a boy younger than two who had a stem cell transplant for SCID, so the T cells may come from the graft donor. Each CDR3 is given with its conserved first and last residue. The D gene is left open where the match is weak. Clone sizes are given selectively: once, few, many, or a class where the clone is expanded.

clone size	V gene	D gene	J gene	CDR3 DNA	CDR3 protein
few	TRBV12-3/TRBV12-4	.	TRBJ2-3	TGTGCCAGCAGTTTAGTAGGACAGTCGTATGATACGCAGTATTTT	CASSLVGQSYDTQYF
few	TRBV7-9	.	TRBJ1-5	TGTGCCAGCAGCTTAGGCCCCATCAGCAATCAGCCCCAGCATTTT	CASSLGPISNQPQHF
.	TRBV6-1	TRBD2	TRBJ2-1	TGTGCCAGCAGTCCTTGGACTAGAAAGAATGAGCAGTTCTTC	CASSPWTRKNEQFF
.	TRBV10-3	.	TRBJ2-1	TGTGCCATCAGGGACAGTTTTTTCTCCTACAATGAGCAGTTCTTC	CAIRDSFFSYNEQFF
few	TRBV7-8	.	TRBJ1-5	TGTGCCAGCAGTCCAGGGTGGGAGAACCAGCCCCAGCATTTT	CASSPGWENQPQHF
few	TRBV12-3/TRBV12-4	TRBD2	TRBJ2-4	TGTGCCAGCGGAAGCGGGGGCCTAGCCAAAAACATTCAGTACTTC	CASGSGGLAKNIQYF
.	TRBV20-1	.	TRBJ1-5	TGCAGTGCTAGAGGGCAGGGGTATCAGCCCCAGCATTTT	CSARGQGYQPQHF
few	TRBV7-2	TRBD2	TRBJ2-1	TGTGCCAGCAGCTTACGCCCTATGGTGAGCGGGGGATATGATGAGCAGTTCTTC	CASSLRPMVSGGYDEQFF
few	TRBV12-3/TRBV12-4	TRBD1	TRBJ2-7	TGTGCCAGCAGTTTGGGGGACAGGAAACCCTACGAGCAGTACTTC	CASSLGDRKPYEQYF
few	TRBV20-1	.	TRBJ2-5	TGCAGTGCTAGTGTGAGCCAAGAGACCCAGTACTTC	CSASVSQETQYF
few	TRBV6-5	.	TRBJ2-3	TGTGCCAGCAGTTACTCTCGGGAAGATACGCAGTATTTT	CASSYSREDTQYF